The rows below give T cell receptor beta chains drawn from one sample of a study of cytomegalovirus exposure and HLA in healthy donors. Assay: immunoSEQ multiplex PCR; the TCRdb copy retains only in-frame clones and omits some. The sample shows about 160,000 clones, roughly four fifths of them seen only once. What was sequenced was PBMCs. These receptor sequences come from a man aged 50 to 60 in good health and CMV-seropositive. Each CDR3 is given with its conserved first and last residue. Fields, in order: J gene, D gene, clone size, V gene, CDR3 DNA, CDR3 protein. D genes are given only for firm matches. Part of the rows lack a size; the others show once, few, many or a class for expanded clones.

>TRBJ1-5|-|few|TRBV4-2
TGTGCCAGCAGCCAAGATCGGGTGCAGCCCCAGCATTTT
CASSQDRVQPQHF
>TRBJ2-2|TRBD1|-|TRBV7-3
TGTGCCAGCAGCGCGACAGGGGGCGCCGGCACCGGGGAGCTGTTTTTT
CASSATGGAGTGELFF
>TRBJ2-7|-|-|TRBV30
TGTGCCTGGAGTGTACTAACGGGTCACGAGCAGTACTTC
CAWSVLTGHEQYF
>TRBJ2-2|-|few|TRBV25-1
TGTGCCAGCAGTGAAACAAACACCGGGGAGCTGTTTTTT
CASSETNTGELFF
>TRBJ2-5|-|-|TRBV7-2
TGTGCCAGCAGCTTAGCGTACAGAGAGGAGACCCAGTACTTC
CASSLAYREETQYF
>TRBJ1-2|TRBD1|-|TRBV6-5
TGTGCCAGCAGTTACGAACAGGGGCCCTATGGCTACACCTTC
CASSYEQGPYGYTF
>TRBJ2-1|-|-|TRBV10-3
TGTGCCATCAGCCATACTAGAGTCGCCGATGAGCAGTTCTTC
CAISHTRVADEQFF
>TRBJ2-6|TRBD1|-|TRBV15
TGTGCCACCAGCAGAGATTACGCGGCAGGGGGCGCAGTTGGGGCCAACGTCCTGACTTTC
CATSRDYAAGGAVGANVLTF
>TRBJ2-7|TRBD1|-|TRBV7-2
TGTGCCAGCAGCTTTGAGGGGGCCCAAATCTACGAGCAGTACTTC
CASSFEGAQIYEQYF
>TRBJ2-7|TRBD2|-|TRBV28
TGTGCCAGCAGTCCGCCGGGACTAGTTATCTACGAGCAGTACTTC
CASSPPGLVIYEQYF